This T cell receptor beta chain comes out of a study of cytomegalovirus exposure and HLA in healthy donors. The PCR ran on 60 Vbeta and 13 Jbeta primers. Source study methods: In a later analysis, the count reached approximately 80 million unique TCR beta chains, with around 10 million shared. Profiling relied on immunoSEQ multiplex PCR, and the TCRdb table lists in-frame clones only, not all of them. The V and J calls and clone size are taken from that table; D and trimming were inferred from the DNA. This sample has 120,000 or so clones; approximately 84% occur once, and the top ten carry 3.5% to 4.5%. Germline V gene lookup returns CDR1 SGHVS and CDR2 FNYEAQ. Trimming at V came to 4 bases and at J to 6 bases, leaving 10 bases not matched to a gene. The CDR3 runs to 16 residues.

The genes are TRBV7-6 and TRBJ2-3, with 10 positions matching TRBD1. Sequences were obtained from PBMCs. This clonotype was sampled from a man aged 18 to 29 in good health and CMV-seropositive. The CDR3 bases are TGTGCCAGCAGCTCGGCCCGGACAGGGGGATCCGATACGCAGTATTTT. Translating gives CASSSARTGGSDTQYF.